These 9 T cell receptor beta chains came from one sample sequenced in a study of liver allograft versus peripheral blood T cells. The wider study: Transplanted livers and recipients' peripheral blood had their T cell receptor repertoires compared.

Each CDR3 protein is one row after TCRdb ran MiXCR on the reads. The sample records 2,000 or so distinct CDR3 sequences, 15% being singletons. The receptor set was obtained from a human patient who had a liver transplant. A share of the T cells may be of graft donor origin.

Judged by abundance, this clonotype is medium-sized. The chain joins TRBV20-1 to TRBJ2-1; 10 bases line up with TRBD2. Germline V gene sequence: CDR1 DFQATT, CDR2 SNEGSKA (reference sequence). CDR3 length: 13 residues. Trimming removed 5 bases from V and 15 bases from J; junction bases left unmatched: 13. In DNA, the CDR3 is TGCAGTGCTCAACGACTAGCGGGTGCGGGTCGGTTCTTC. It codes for CSAQRLAGAGRFF.

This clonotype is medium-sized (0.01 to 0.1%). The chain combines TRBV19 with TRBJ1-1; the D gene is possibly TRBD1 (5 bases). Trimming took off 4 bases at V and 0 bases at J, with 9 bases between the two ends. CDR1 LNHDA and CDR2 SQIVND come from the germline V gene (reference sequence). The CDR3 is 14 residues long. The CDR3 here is CASSNSGMNTEAFF. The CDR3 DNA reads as TGTGCCAGTAGTAACTCAGGGATGAACACTGAAGCTTTCTTT.

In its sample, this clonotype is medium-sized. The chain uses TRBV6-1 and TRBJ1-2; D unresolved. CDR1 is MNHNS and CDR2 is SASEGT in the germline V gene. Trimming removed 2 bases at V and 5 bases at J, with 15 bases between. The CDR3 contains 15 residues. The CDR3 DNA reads TGTGCCAGCAGTGAATTTAAGACGGTTTATTATGGCTACACCTTC. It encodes CASSEFKTVYYGYTF.

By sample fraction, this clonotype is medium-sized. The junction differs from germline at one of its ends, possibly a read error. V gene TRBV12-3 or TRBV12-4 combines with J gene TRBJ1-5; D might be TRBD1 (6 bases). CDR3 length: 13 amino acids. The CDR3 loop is CATSYRESQPQHF. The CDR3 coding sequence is TGTGCCACCAGTTACAGGGAGAGTCAGCCCCAGCATTTT.

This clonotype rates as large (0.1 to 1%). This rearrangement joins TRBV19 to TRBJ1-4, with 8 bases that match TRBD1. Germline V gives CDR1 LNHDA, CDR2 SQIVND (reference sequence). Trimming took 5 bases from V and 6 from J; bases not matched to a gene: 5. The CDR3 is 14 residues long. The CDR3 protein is CASSYRGYDEKLFF. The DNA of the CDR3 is TGTGCCAGTAGTTACAGGGGGTACGATGAAAAACTGTTTTTT.

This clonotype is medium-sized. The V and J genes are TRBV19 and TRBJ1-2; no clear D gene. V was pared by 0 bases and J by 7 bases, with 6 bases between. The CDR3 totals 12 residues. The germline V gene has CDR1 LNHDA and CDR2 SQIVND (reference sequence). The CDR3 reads CASSIEVGGYTF. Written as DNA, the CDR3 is TGTGCCAGTAGTATAGAAGTCGGTGGCTACACCTTC.

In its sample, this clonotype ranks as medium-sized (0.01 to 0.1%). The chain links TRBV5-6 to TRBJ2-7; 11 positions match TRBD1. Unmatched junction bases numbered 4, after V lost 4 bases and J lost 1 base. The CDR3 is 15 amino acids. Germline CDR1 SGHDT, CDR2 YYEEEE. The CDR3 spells CASSPGTGGSYEQYF. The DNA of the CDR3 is TGTGCCAGCAGCCCCGGGACAGGGGGTTCCTACGAGCAGTACTTC.

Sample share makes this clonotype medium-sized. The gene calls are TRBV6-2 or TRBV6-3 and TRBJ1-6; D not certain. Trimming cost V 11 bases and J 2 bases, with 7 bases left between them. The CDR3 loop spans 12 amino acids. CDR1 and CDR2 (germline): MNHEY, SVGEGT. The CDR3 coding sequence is TGTGCCTCCGGAGCCTATAATTCACCCCTCCACTTT. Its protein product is CASGAYNSPLHF.

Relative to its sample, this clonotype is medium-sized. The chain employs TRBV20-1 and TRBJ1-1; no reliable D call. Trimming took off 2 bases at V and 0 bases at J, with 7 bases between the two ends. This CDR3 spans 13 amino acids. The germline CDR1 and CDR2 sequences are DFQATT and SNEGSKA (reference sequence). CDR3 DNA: TGCAGTGCTAGACCTAGCCTGAACACTGAAGCTTTCTTT. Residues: CSARPSLNTEAFF.